This section outlines one T cell receptor beta chain sequence together with its context. This sample is drawn from a study of blood T cell repertoires in COVID-19. Study-level information: COVID-19 samples collected from the United States, Italy and Spain covered acute and convalescent phases. T cells, B-cell-depleted T cells, or PBMCs provided the cDNA or gDNA that served as material.

The CDR3 contains 16 residues. With 4 bases removed from V and 1 base from J, the gap between germline ends came to 16 bases. CDR1 MNHNS and CDR2 SASEGT come from the germline V gene. Using immunoSEQ multiplex PCR, the repertoire was profiled, and TCRdb retains in-frame clones only, with some absent. The repertoire includes 180,000 or so clones, about 80% of them detected once, and about 15% sits in the top ten. The sequence derives from a man in his sixties who had been exposed to COVID-19. V usage is TRBV6-1 and J usage is TRBJ1-2, with D perhaps matching TRBD1 (6 bases). Sequencing was performed on PBMCs or T cells enriched from blood (not recorded which). CDR3 nucleotide sequence: TGTGCCAGCAGTGGCCTTAGGGGGACGTATAACTATGGCTACACCTTC. Encoded protein: CASSGLRGTYNYGYTF.